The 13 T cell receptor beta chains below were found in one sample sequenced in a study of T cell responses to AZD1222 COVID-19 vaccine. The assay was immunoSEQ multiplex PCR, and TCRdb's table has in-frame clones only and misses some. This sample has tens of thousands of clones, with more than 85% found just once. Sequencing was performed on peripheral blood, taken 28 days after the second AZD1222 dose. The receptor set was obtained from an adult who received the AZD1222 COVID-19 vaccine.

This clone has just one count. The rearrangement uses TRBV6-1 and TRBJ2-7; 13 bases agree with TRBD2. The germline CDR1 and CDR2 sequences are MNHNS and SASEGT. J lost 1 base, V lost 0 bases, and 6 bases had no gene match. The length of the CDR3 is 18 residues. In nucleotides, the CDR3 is TGTGCCAGCAGTGAAGCCCGGACTAGCGGGGGTGCGTCCTACGAGCAGTACTTC. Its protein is CASSEARTSGGASYEQYF.

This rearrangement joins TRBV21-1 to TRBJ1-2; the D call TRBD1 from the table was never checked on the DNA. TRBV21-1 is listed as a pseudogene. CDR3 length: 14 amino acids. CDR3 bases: TGTGCCAGCAGCAACAGCAGGACTAACTATGGCTACACCTTC. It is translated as CASSNSRTNYGYTF.

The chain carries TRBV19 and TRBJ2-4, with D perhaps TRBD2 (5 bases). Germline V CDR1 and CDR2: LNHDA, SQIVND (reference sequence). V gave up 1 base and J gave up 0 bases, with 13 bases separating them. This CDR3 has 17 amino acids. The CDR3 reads CASSIGRPELAKNIQYF. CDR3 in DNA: TGTGCCAGTAGTATAGGGAGGCCCGAACTAGCCAAAAACATTCAGTACTTC.

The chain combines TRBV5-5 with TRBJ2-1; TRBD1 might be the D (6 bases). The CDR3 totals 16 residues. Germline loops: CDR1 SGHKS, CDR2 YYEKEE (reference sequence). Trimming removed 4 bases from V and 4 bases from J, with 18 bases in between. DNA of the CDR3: TGTGCCAGCAGCCCGACTCCCGGGACATTATACAATGAGCAGTTCTTC. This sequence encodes CASSPTPGTLYNEQFF.

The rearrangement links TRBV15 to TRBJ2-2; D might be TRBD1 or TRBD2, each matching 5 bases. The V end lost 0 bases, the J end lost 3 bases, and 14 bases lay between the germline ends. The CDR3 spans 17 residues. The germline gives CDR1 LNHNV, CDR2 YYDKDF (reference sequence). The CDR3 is CATSRDIGALDTGELFF. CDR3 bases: TGTGCCACCAGCAGAGATATCGGGGCTTTGGACACCGGGGAGCTGTTTTTT.

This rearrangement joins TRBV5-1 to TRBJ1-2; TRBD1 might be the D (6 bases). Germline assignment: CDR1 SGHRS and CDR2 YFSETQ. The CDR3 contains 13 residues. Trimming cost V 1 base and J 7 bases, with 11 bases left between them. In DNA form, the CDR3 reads TGCGCCAGCAGCTTGTCAGGAGGGGGTGGCTACACCTTC. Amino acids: CASSLSGGGGYTF.

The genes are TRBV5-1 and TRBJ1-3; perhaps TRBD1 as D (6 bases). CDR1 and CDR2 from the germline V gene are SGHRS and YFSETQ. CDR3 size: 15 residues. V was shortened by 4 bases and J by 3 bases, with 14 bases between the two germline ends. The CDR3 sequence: CASSVSRGNGNTIYF. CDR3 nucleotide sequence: TGCGCCAGCAGCGTGAGCAGGGGAAATGGAAACACCATATATTTT.

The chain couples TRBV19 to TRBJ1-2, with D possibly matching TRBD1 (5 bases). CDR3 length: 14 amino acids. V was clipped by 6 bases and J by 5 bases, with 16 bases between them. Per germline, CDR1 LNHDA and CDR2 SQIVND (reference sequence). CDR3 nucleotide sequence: TGTGCCAGTAGATTGGAGGGGTCCGGGTATGGCTACACCTTC. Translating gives CASRLEGSGYGYTF. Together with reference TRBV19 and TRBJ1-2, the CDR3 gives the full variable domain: DGGITQSPKYLFRKEGQNVTLSCEQNLNHDAMYWYRQDPGQGLRLIYYSQIVNDFQKGDIAEGYSVSREKKESFPLTVTSAQKNPTAFYLCASRLEGSGYGYTFGSGTRLTVV.

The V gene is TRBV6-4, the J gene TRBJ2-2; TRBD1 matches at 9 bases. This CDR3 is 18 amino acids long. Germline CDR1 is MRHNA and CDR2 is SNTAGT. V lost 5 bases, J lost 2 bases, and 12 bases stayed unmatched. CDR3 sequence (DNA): TGTGCCAGCAGTTCACAGGGGGCCTCAAACACTAACACCGGGGAGCTGTTTTTT. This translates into CASSSQGASNTNTGELFF.

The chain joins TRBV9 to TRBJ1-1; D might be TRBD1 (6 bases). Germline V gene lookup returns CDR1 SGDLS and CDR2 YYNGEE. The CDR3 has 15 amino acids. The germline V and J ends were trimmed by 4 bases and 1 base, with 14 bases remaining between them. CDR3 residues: CASSQGGDANTEAFF. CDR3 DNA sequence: TGTGCCAGCAGCCAAGGGGGGGATGCGAACACTGAAGCTTTCTTT.

This CDR3 is CASTRTGASYEQYF. The CDR3, as DNA: TGTGCCAGCACAAGGACAGGGGCCTCGTACGAGCAGTACTTC. The rearrangement uses TRBV28 and TRBJ2-7; 9 nucleotides match TRBD1. CDR3 length equals 14 residues. Germline V CDR1 and CDR2: MDHEN, SYDVKM. V dropped 7 bases and J dropped 4; count of bases not matched to a gene: 8.

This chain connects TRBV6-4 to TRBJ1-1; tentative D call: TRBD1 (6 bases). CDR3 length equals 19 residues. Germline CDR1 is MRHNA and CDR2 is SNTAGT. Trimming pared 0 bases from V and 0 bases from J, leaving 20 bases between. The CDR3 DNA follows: TGTGCCAGCAGTGACTCAGCCACATACAGGGCCAACTTGAACACTGAAGCTTTCTTT. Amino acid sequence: CASSDSATYRANLNTEAFF.

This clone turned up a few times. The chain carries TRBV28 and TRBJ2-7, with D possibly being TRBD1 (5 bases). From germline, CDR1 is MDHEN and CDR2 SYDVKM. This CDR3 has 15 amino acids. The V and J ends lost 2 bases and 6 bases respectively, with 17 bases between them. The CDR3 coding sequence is TGTGCCAGCAGTTTACCGTGGAAGGGGCTTGGCGAGCAGTACTTC. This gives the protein CASSLPWKGLGEQYF.